This TCR beta chain originates from a study of blood T cell repertoires in COVID-19. Study-wide context: Samples representing acute and convalescent COVID-19 were sourced from the United States, Italy and Spain.

CDR1 and CDR2 from the germline V gene are MNHEY and SVGEGT. The CDR3 contains 18 residues. V lost 6 bases to trimming and J lost 4 bases; unmatched junction nucleotides: 12. The table came from immunoSEQ multiplex PCR; TCRdb's copy has only in-frame clones and leaves some out. The data contain approximately 250,000 clones, roughly 85% of them seen just once; the ten biggest clones take up 9.1%. Participants were placed into cohorts based on the clinical history they reported. V is TRBV6-2 or TRBV6-3 and J is TRBJ2-1, with TRBD2 matching 13 bases. Sequenced material: PBMCs or T cells enriched from blood (not recorded which). This receptor was identified in a woman aged 45-65 years with acute COVID-19. CDR3 protein: CASSPLRGTSGVYNEQFF. The CDR3, as DNA: TGTGCCAGCAGCCCTCTTCGTGGGACTAGCGGGGTTTACAATGAGCAGTTCTTC.